The rows below give T cell receptor beta chains drawn from one sample of a study of blood T cells in healthy people across ages. TCRdb itself ran the 5' RACE reads through MiXCR, one entry per CDR3 protein. Of approximately 800,000 distinct CDR3 sequences in the sample, 20% to 30% were seen once. The data also belong to a second study, concerning T cells of mothers and their children.

Material for sequencing was blood. These receptors originate from a boy younger than 18 in good health. The CDR3 runs from the conserved cysteine through the conserved F or W. The D gene is left open where the match is weak. The size entry is marked missing in some rows and otherwise reads once, few, many or a size class.

cdr3_aa cdr3_nt j_call clone_size d_call v_call
CASGSWGELFF TGTGCCAGCGGGTCCTGGGGGGAGCTGTTTTTT TRBJ2-2 few NA TRBV12-3/TRBV12-4
CASSLASPMAGEKLFF TGTGCCAGCAGCTTAGCCTCTCCCATGGCTGGTGAAAAACTGTTTTTT TRBJ1-4 NA NA TRBV7-9
CASSSVDEQFF TGCGCCAGCAGCTCCGTGGATGAGCAGTTCTTC TRBJ2-1 NA NA TRBV5-1
CSVWGLEETQYF TGCAGCGTGTGGGGATTGGAGGAGACCCAGTACTTC TRBJ2-5 once NA TRBV29-1
CASSFGGGAPATTGELFF TGCGCCAGCAGCTTCGGCGGGGGGGCCCCCGCGACCACCGGGGAGCTGTTTTTT TRBJ2-2 NA TRBD2 TRBV5-1
CASSRSRRSNQPQHF TGTGCCAGCAGCCGGTCCCGGAGGAGCAATCAGCCCCAGCATTTT TRBJ1-5 NA NA TRBV6-1
CASQQGAEKLFF TGTGCCAGCCAACAGGGGGCTGAAAAACTGTTTTTT TRBJ1-4 few TRBD1 TRBV25-1
CASSLKTGDEQYF TGTGCCAGCAGCTTGAAGACAGGGGACGAGCAGTACTTC TRBJ2-7 NA TRBD1 TRBV7-9
CASSPGGKAVGYGYTF TGCGCCAGCAGCCCAGGGGGAAAGGCGGTAGGCTATGGCTACACCTTC TRBJ1-2 NA TRBD1 TRBV4-1
CAIRTYGTSGGDYNEQFF TGTGCCATCAGAACCTACGGGACTAGCGGGGGTGACTACAATGAGCAGTTCTTC TRBJ2-1 NA TRBD2 TRBV10-3
CSAPRTGGWEQYF TGCAGTGCCCCAAGGACAGGGGGTTGGGAGCAGTACTTC TRBJ2-5 NA TRBD1 TRBV20-1
CASSLEVWPNLLYGYTF TGTGCCAGCAGCTTAGAGGTTTGGCCAAATCTTCTCTATGGCTACACCTTC TRBJ1-2 NA NA TRBV7-9
CASSTGHYGYTF TGTGCCAGCAGTACAGGGCACTATGGCTACACCTTC TRBJ1-2 few NA TRBV12-3/TRBV12-4
CASSLAGYGYTF TGTGCCAGCAGCTTGGCAGGCTATGGCTACACCTTC TRBJ1-2 many NA TRBV12-3/TRBV12-4
CASSLVRLAETQYF TGTGCCAGCAGCTTAGTTAGGCTAGCGGAGACCCAGTACTTC TRBJ2-5 NA NA TRBV7-8
CASSSVGGGSGGYTDTQYF TGTGCCAGCAGCAGCGTGGGCGGAGGGAGCGGGGGCTACACAGATACGCAGTATTTT TRBJ2-3 NA TRBD2 TRBV7-8
CASSYSRAGYNEQFF TGTGCCAGCAGTTACTCGAGAGCGGGGTACAATGAGCAGTTCTTC TRBJ2-1 NA TRBD2 TRBV6-5
CASSGGTGLIPYEQYF TGCGCCAGCAGCGGCGGGACAGGGCTTATCCCCTACGAGCAGTACTTC TRBJ2-7 NA TRBD1 TRBV5-1
CASSYVTSWDRGNQPQHF TGTGCCAGCAGTTACGTAACGTCCTGGGACAGGGGGAATCAGCCCCAGCATTTT TRBJ1-5 few TRBD1 TRBV6-5
CASSLAEVGGKLFF TGTGCCAGCAGCTTAGCGGAGGTTGGAGGAAAACTGTTTTTT TRBJ1-4 NA NA TRBV7-9
CASSLPGRGHFF TGTGCCAGCAGCTTGCCGGGGAGGGGGCATTTCTTC TRBJ2-1 few NA TRBV7-8
CASSQEDGNTDTQYF TGTGCCAGCAGCCAAGAGGACGGGAACACAGATACGCAGTATTTT TRBJ2-3 few NA TRBV4-2